The rows below give T cell receptor beta chains drawn from one sample of a study of metastatic and nonmetastatic thyroid tumors. TCRdb reanalyzed the PCR reads via MiXCR. The profile covers nearly 25,000 clones, with 26% appearing a single time and around 17% taken by the ten largest. Sequenced input: blood. The source of these receptors is a male donor with papillary thyroid cancer or a benign thyroid nodule (not recorded which). Some clones in this sample may be carry-over from other donors' samples. The CDR3 runs from the conserved cysteine through the conserved F or W. The D gene is left open where the match is weak. Size is omitted from some rows. Given values are once, few, many or a class for expanded clones.

TRBJ1-3 few TRBD1 TRBV6-1 CASSEGTGIGNTIYF TGTGCCAGCAGTGAGGGGACAGGGATCGGAAACACCATATATTTT
TRBJ1-1 - - TRBV6-2/TRBV6-3 CASRRDTEAFF TGTGCCAGCAGGCGGGACACTGAAGCTTTCTTT
TRBJ1-5 many - TRBV28 CASSPWASLVETQHF TGTGCCAGCAGCCCCTGGGCCAGTCTAGTTGAGACCCAGCATTTT
TRBJ2-7 - TRBD2 TRBV20-1 CSAGRTSGRAYEQYF TGCAGTGCTGGCAGAACTAGCGGGAGGGCCTACGAGCAGTACTTC
TRBJ2-7 - - TRBV12-5 CASGFVYRVYERYF TGTGCTAGTGGTTTTGTCTACAGGGTCTACGAGCGGTACTTC
TRBJ2-7 medium-sized - TRBV11-3 CASSLEGTRYEQYF TGTGCCAGCAGCTTGGAGGGCACCCGGTACGAGCAGTACTTC
TRBJ2-3 many - TRBV2 CASFKRITDTQYF TGTGCCAGCTTCAAGCGGATCACAGATACGCAGTATTTT
TRBJ1-2 medium-sized TRBD1 TRBV6-1 CASSDNTGDRGYTF TGTGCCAGCAGTGACAATACAGGGGATCGAGGCTACACCTTC
TRBJ1-2 medium-sized - TRBV7-2 CASSPLPEVAYGYTF TGTGCCAGCAGCCCTCTACCCGAGGTTGCCTATGGCTACACCTTC
TRBJ2-1 - - TRBV9 CASSVAGGQDNEQFF TGTGCCAGCAGCGTAGCTGGGGGGCAGGACAATGAGCAGTTCTTC
TRBJ2-6 many - TRBV6-1 CASRTGRSGANVLTF TGTGCCAGCAGGACAGGCCGCTCTGGGGCCAACGTCCTGACTTTC
TRBJ2-1 many - TRBV4-3 CASSVNLGINEQFF TGCGCCAGCAGCGTTAACCTAGGGATCAATGAGCAGTTCTTC
TRBJ2-2 few - TRBV7-2 CASSLEGNTGELFF TGTGCCAGCAGCTTAGAAGGGAACACCGGGGAGCTGTTTTTT
TRBJ2-1 many - TRBV11-2 CASSFFGLNEQFF TGTGCCAGCAGCTTTTTCGGACTCAATGAGCAGTTCTTC
TRBJ2-1 - TRBD2 TRBV18 CASSPEAGATNGQFF TGTGCCAGCTCACCAGAAGCGGGAGCTACAAATGGGCAGTTCTTC
TRBJ2-7 medium-sized TRBD1 TRBV19 CASSGTGSHEQYF TGTGCCAGTAGCGGGACAGGGTCCCACGAGCAGTACTTC
TRBJ2-1 medium-sized - TRBV2 CASSGEGVTHEQFF TGTGCCAGCAGTGGAGAGGGAGTGACCCATGAGCAGTTCTTC
TRBJ1-3 - - TRBV7-8 CASSFQAAWSSGNTIYF TGTGCCAGCAGCTTCCAGGCGGCCTGGAGCTCTGGAAACACCATATATTTT
TRBJ2-1 - TRBD2 TRBV6-2/TRBV6-3 CASSSLLAGLDEQFF TGTGCCAGCAGTTCCCTCCTAGCGGGGTTAGATGAGCAGTTCTTC
TRBJ2-5 many - TRBV20-1 CSARDGLKTQYF TGCAGTGCTAGAGACGGGTTGAAGACCCAGTACTTC
TRBJ2-1 many TRBD1 TRBV6-2/TRBV6-3 CASSPGQASDEQFF TGTGCCAGCAGCCCCGGACAGGCCAGCGATGAGCAGTTCTTC
TRBJ1-2 - - TRBV7-9 CASSLGQIYGYTF TGTGCCAGCAGCTTAGGACAGATCTATGGCTACACCTTC
TRBJ1-6 medium-sized - TRBV5-1 CASSLGTENSPLHF TGCGCCAGCAGCTTGGGGACAGAGAATTCACCCCTCCACTTT
TRBJ2-1 many - TRBV10-3 CAISVATRANEQFF TGTGCCATCAGTGTAGCAACTAGGGCCAATGAGCAGTTCTTC
TRBJ1-3 - - TRBV6-1 CASSVGGRGHHYF TGTGCCAGCAGTGTTGGAGGCCGGGGACATCACTATTTT
TRBJ2-7 - TRBD1 TRBV9 CASSVAQGYEQYF TGTGCCAGCAGCGTAGCACAGGGGTACGAGCAGTACTTC
TRBJ2-2 many - TRBV3-1 CASSHLQVGTGELFF TGTGCCAGCAGCCACCTACAGGTGGGCACCGGGGAGCTGTTTTTT
TRBJ2-7 medium-sized - TRBV28 CASRRGTANEQYF TGTGCCAGCCGAAGGGGGACGGCGAACGAGCAGTACTTC
TRBJ2-7 - - TRBV11-3 CASSLDGGRVVEQYF TGTGCCAGCAGCTTAGATGGGGGTAGGGTAGTGGAGCAGTACTTC
TRBJ2-7 - - TRBV20-1 CSARGPAVEQYF TGCAGTGCCAGAGGCCCTGCGGTCGAGCAGTACTTC
TRBJ2-2 many - TRBV11-2 CASSQRTVYTGELFF TGTGCCAGCAGCCAACGGACAGTTTACACCGGGGAGCTGTTTTTT
TRBJ1-3 medium-sized - TRBV6-1 CASWGTGNTIYF TGTGCCAGTTGGGGGACTGGAAACACCATATATTTT
TRBJ1-3 many TRBD1 TRBV7-9 CASSPLWDRLEVGNTIYF TGTGCCAGCAGCCCGCTCTGGGACAGGCTTGAGGTGGGAAACACCATATATTTT
TRBJ1-5 - - TRBV20-1 CSARLSVRDMGRFSNQPQHF TGCAGTGCTAGATTGTCGGTCCGAGACATGGGCCGGTTTAGCAATCAGCCCCAGCATTTT
TRBJ2-1 - - TRBV2 CASTVDGPHNEQFF TGTGCCAGCACCGTGGACGGCCCCCACAATGAGCAGTTCTTC
TRBJ2-7 - - TRBV12-3/TRBV12-4 CASSPFGYEQYF TGTGCCAGCAGCCCCTTTGGATACGAGCAGTACTTC
TRBJ2-7 - TRBD2 TRBV11-2 CASSFRLAGEYEQYF TGTGCCAGCAGCTTTAGACTAGCGGGGGAGTACGAGCAGTACTTC
TRBJ2-7 many TRBD2 TRBV4-3 CASSPWASGKSYEQYF TGCGCCAGCAGCCCCTGGGCTAGCGGGAAATCCTACGAGCAGTACTTC
TRBJ2-7 - - TRBV28 CASITLSVSYEQYF TGTGCCAGCATCACGCTTTCCGTTTCCTACGAGCAGTACTTC
TRBJ2-1 few - TRBV12-3/TRBV12-4 CASSLPPGDEQFF TGTGCCAGCAGTTTGCCCCCGGGCGATGAGCAGTTCTTC
TRBJ1-3 - - TRBV30 CAWSTDGGNTIYF TGTGCCTGGAGTACGGATGGAGGAAACACCATATATTTT
TRBJ2-1 many TRBD1 TRBV19 CASSRGLPSSYNEQFF TGTGCCAGTAGCAGGGGGCTCCCGAGCTCCTACAATGAGCAGTTCTTC
TRBJ1-1 few TRBD1 TRBV20-1 CSASSPGTAQGAEAFF TGCAGTGCTAGTAGTCCCGGGACAGCCCAGGGGGCTGAAGCTTTCTTT
TRBJ2-4 many TRBD2 TRBV14 CASSQLAGGPAIQYF TGTGCCAGCAGCCAGTTAGCGGGAGGGCCTGCCATTCAGTACTTC
TRBJ2-6 many - TRBV28 CASRPGDSGANVLTF TGTGCCAGCAGACCAGGAGACTCTGGGGCCAACGTCCTGACTTTC
TRBJ2-5 many TRBD1 TRBV7-3 CASSPTGAETQYF TGTGCCAGCAGCCCCACAGGGGCAGAGACCCAGTACTTC
TRBJ1-6 - - TRBV20-1 CSATSRRTGSPLHF TGCAGTGCCACAAGCCGCCGCACAGGCTCACCCCTCCACTTT
TRBJ2-3 - - TRBV6-1 CASSTWTIGRTDTQYF TGTGCCAGCAGTACCTGGACTATCGGGAGAACAGATACGCAGTATTTT
TRBJ2-1 few TRBD2 TRBV4-3 CASSHRLAGYNEQFF TGCGCCAGCAGCCACCGACTAGCGGGATACAATGAGCAGTTCTTC
TRBJ2-1 many TRBD2 TRBV15 CATSRDIAGGRNEQFF TGTGCCACCAGCAGAGATATTGCGGGAGGCCGAAATGAGCAGTTCTTC
TRBJ2-7 - - TRBV7-2 CASVPSYEQSF TGTGCCAGCGTACCGTCCTACGAGCAGTCCTTC
TRBJ2-1 many TRBD2 TRBV5-1 CASSSTSGKWTEQFF TGCGCCAGCAGCTCAACTAGCGGGAAGTGGACTGAGCAGTTCTTC
TRBJ2-3 - - TRBV6-1 CASSNQGGTDTQYF TGTGCCAGCAGTAACCAGGGAGGCACAGATACGCAGTATTTT